Below, 9 T cell receptor beta chains from the same sample are listed, as sequenced in a study of T cells in Graves' hyperthyroidism and ophthalmopathy. The investigators amplified TCR beta CDR3 regions from RNA transcripts. The primer set for the first-round RT-PCR of the TCR CDR3 was HTBI. TCRdb processed the multiplex PCR reads anew with MiXCR; each CDR3 protein has one entry. The sample lists roughly 520,000 distinct CDR3 sequences, approximately 25% occurring once. Sequencing was done on a sample of blood. These receptors originate from a woman in her 30s with Graves' ophthalmopathy.

This clonotype was seen many times. The chain has TRBV7-8 and TRBJ1-5; D not resolved. This CDR3 comprises 16 residues. Germline CDR1 is SGHVS and CDR2 is FQNEAQ. V lost 5 bases, J lost 1 base, and 15 bases lay in between. CDR3 sequence reads: CASSRTRLISNQPQHF. CDR3 DNA sequence: TGTGCCAGCAGCCGCACCCGACTCATAAGCAATCAGCCCCAGCATTTT.

This clonotype was detected many times. The chain carries TRBV7-3 and TRBJ1-1, with D possibly being TRBD1 (5 bases). This CDR3 has 16 residues. Germline CDR1 and CDR2: SGHTA and FQGTGA. The V end was cut by 4 bases, the J end by 2 bases, with 17 bases between. CDR3 in DNA: TGTGCCAGCAGCTCCCAACCACTAGACAGAAACACTGAAGCTTTCTTT. This encodes CASSSQPLDRNTEAFF.

This clonotype was seen at least ten times. The rearrangement uses TRBV7-2 and TRBJ2-6; no definite D call. The germline gives CDR1 SGHTA, CDR2 FQGNSA. Trimming pared 8 bases from V and 0 bases from J, leaving 5 bases between. The CDR3 is 13 amino acids. CDR3 sequence: CASRLSGANVLTF. The CDR3 DNA is TGTGCCAGCCGACTCTCTGGGGCCAACGTCCTGACTTTC.

The gene calls are TRBV7-2 and TRBJ1-4; 7 bases fit TRBD1. J lost 5 bases, V lost 5 bases, and 8 bases had no gene match. The germline V gene encodes CDR1 SGHTA and CDR2 FQGNSA. CDR3 length: 15 amino acids. The CDR3 loop reads CASSQNRGKNEKLFF. CDR3 nucleotide sequence: TGTGCCAGCAGCCAAAACAGGGGCAAAAATGAAAAACTGTTTTTT.

This clonotype was counted many times. The rearrangement joins TRBV15 to TRBJ1-5, with D maybe TRBD1 (6 bases). The V gene lost 1 base and the J gene lost 6 bases, with 16 bases spanning the gap. The CDR3 length is 16 residues. The germline gives CDR1 LNHNV, CDR2 YYDKDF (reference sequence). The CDR3 is CATSRARGGEGQPQHF. CDR3 DNA sequence: TGTGCCACCAGCAGAGCACGAGGGGGAGAAGGTCAGCCCCAGCATTTT.

This clonotype turned up a few times. The chain couples TRBV30 to TRBJ2-4; tentatively, D is TRBD1 (5 bases). CDR1 is GTSNPN, CDR2 SVGIG, per germline (reference sequence). With 5 bases removed from V and 2 bases from J, the gap between germline ends came to 13 bases. This CDR3 comprises 14 residues. The CDR3 DNA reads TGTGCCTGGCAATATTCAGGGACCAAAAACATTCAGTACTTC. Encoded protein: CAWQYSGTKNIQYF.

In its sample, this clonotype was seen many times. This rearrangement joins TRBV12-3 or TRBV12-4 to TRBJ2-5; maybe TRBD1 (6 bases). Trimming removed 5 bases from V and 3 bases from J, with 10 bases in between. The CDR3 covers 13 residues. CDR3 in amino acids: CASSARQEETQYF. DNA of the CDR3: TGTGCCAGCAGTGCCAGACAGGAAGAGACCCAGTACTTC.

This clonotype was picked up many times. This chain joins TRBV27 and TRBJ2-5, with D unclear. Germline CDR1 and CDR2: MNHEY and SMNVEV (reference sequence). Trimming took 5 bases from V and 2 from J, leaving 9 bases between them. This CDR3 is 13 amino acids long. CDR3 amino acids: CASSQQQQETQYF. The CDR3 DNA reads as TGTGCCAGCAGTCAACAGCAGCAAGAGACCCAGTACTTC.

This clonotype has ten or more counts. The chain employs TRBV7-2 and TRBJ2-2; D possibly matches TRBD1 or TRBD2 (5 bases each). Germline CDR1 is SGHTA and CDR2 is FQGNSA. Trimming removed 3 bases at V and 7 bases at J, with 9 bases between. This CDR3 is built from 13 residues. For the CDR3, the DNA is TGTGCCAGCAGCTTGGGGGAAGGCGGGGAGCTGTTTTTT. This gives the protein CASSLGEGGELFF.